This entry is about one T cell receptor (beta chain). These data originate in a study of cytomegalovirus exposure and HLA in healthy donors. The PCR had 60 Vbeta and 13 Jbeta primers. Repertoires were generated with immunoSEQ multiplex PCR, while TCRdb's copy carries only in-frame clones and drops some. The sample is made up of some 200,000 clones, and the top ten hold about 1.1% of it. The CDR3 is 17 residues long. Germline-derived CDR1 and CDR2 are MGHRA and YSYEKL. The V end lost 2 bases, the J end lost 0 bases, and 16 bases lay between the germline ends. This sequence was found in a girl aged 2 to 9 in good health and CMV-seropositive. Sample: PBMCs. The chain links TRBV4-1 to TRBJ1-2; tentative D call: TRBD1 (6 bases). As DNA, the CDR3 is TGCGCCAGCAGCCAACCACCTACAGGGATGGCTAACTATGGCTACACCTTC. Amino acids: CASSQPPTGMANYGYTF.